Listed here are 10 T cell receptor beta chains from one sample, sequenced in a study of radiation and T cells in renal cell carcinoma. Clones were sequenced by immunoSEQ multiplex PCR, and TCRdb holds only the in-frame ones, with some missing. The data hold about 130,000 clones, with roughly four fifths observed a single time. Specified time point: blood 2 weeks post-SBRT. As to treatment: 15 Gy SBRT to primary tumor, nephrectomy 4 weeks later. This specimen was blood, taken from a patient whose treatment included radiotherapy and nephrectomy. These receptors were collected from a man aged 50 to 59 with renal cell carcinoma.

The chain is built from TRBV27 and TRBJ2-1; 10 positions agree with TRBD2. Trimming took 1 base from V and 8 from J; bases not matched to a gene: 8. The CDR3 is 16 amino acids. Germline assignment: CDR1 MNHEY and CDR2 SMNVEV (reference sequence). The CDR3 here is CASSLFGEREGYEQFF. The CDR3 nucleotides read TGTGCCAGCAGTTTATTTGGAGAGCGGGAGGGCTATGAGCAGTTCTTC.

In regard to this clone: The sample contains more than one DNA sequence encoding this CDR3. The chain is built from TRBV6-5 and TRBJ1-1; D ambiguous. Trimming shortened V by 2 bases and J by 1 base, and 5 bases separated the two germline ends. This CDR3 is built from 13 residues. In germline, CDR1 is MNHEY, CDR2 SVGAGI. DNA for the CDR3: TGTGCCAGCAGTTACGGCGGGAACACTGAAGCTTTCTTT. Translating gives CASSYGGNTEAFF.

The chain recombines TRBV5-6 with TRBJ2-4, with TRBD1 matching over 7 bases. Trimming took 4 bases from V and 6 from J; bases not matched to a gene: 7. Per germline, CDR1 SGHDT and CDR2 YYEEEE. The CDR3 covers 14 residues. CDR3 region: CASSKRDRGNIQYF. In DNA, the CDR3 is TGTGCCAGCAGCAAACGGGACAGAGGAAACATTCAGTACTTC.

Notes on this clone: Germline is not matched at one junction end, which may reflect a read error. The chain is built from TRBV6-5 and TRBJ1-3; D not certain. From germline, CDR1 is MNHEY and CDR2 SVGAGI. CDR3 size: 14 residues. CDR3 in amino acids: CASSEALSGNTMYF. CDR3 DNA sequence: TGTGCCAGCAGCGAGGCCTTATCTGGAAACACCATGTATTTT.

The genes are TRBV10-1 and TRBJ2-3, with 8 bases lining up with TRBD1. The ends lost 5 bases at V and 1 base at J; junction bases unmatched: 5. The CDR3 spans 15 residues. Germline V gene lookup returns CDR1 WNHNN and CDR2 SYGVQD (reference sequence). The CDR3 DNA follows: TGCGCCAGCAGTACGGACAGGGCGGGCACAGATACGCAGTATTTT. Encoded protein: CASSTDRAGTDTQYF.

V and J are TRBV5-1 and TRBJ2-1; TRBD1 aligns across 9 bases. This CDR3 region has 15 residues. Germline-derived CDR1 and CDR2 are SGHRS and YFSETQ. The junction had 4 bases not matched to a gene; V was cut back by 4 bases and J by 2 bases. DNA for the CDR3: TGCGCCAGCAGCGGAGGGACAGGGCCCTACAATGAGCAGTTCTTC. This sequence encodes CASSGGTGPYNEQFF.

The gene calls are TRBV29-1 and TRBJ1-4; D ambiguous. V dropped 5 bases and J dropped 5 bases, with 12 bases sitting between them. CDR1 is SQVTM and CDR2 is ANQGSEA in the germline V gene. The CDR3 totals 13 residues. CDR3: CSVLSGLNEKLFF. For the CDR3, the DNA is TGCAGCGTTTTGTCCGGGTTGAATGAAAAACTGTTTTTT.

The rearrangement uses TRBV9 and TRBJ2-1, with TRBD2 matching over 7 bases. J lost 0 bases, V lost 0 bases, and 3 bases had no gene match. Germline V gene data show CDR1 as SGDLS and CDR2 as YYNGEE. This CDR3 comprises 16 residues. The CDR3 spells CASSVAPSGSYNEQFF. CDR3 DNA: TGTGCCAGCAGCGTAGCCCCTAGCGGCTCCTACAATGAGCAGTTCTTC. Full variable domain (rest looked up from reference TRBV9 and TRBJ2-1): DSGVTQTPKHLITATGQRVTLRCSPRSGDLSVYWYQQSLDQGLQFLIQYYNGEERAKGNILERFSAQQFPDLHSELNLSSLELGDSALYFCASSVAPSGSYNEQFFGPGTRLTVL.

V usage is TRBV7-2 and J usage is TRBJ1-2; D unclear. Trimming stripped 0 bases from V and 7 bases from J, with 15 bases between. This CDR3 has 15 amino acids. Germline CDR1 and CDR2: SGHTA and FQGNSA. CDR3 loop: CASSLAMGFSIGYTF. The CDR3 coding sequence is TGTGCCAGCAGCTTAGCGATGGGGTTCTCTATTGGCTACACCTTC. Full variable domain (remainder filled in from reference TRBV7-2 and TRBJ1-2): GAGVSQSPSNKVTEKGKDVELRCDPISGHTALYWYRQSLGQGLEFLIYFQGNSAPDKSGLPSDRFSAERTGGSVSTLTIQRTQQEDSAVYLCASSLAMGFSIGYTFGSGTRLTVV.

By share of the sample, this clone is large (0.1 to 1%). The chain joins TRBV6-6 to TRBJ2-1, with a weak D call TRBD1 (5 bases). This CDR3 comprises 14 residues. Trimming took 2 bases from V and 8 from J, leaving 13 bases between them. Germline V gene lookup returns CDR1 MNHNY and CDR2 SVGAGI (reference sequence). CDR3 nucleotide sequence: TGTGCCAGCAGTTACGAACAGGCTTGGGATGAGCAGTTCTTC. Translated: CASSYEQAWDEQFF.